This T cell receptor (beta chain) emerged from a study of blood T cell repertoires in COVID-19. Profiling relied on immunoSEQ multiplex PCR, and the TCRdb table lists in-frame clones only, not all of them. The sample holds around 250,000 clones; around 83% are singletons and the top ten take about 1.9%. Germline CDR1 reads ENHRY; CDR2 reads SYGVKD. Deletions cut 10 bases from V and 3 bases from J, with 15 bases between. The CDR3 totals 13 residues. This clone was seen more than once but under ten times. The sequence was obtained from a young man who had recovered from COVID-19. The sample consisted of peripheral blood. This rearrangement joins TRBV10-3 to TRBJ1-1; D is unresolved. The CDR3 here is CANGRSRDTEAFF. CDR3 nucleotides: TGTGCCAATGGCAGGTCGAGGGACACTGAAGCTTTCTTT.